This T cell receptor beta chain was recovered during a study of blood T cells in healthy people across ages. Findings and limits, study-wide: A roughly linear fall in TCR beta diversity per million T cells was seen with increasing age. Unknown CMV status may confound age-related changes in expanded clones.

PBMCs were isolated at a quantity of at least 6 million per sample. Germline assignment: CDR1 MNHEY and CDR2 SVGAGI. The CDR3 contains 16 residues. Trimming took off 6 bases at V and 2 bases at J, with 17 bases between the two ends. For the second PCR, which ran for about 7 to 11 cycles, a sample-barcoded 5' primer and a J-beta primer mix were used. TCRdb ran MiXCR on the 5' RACE reads and lists one entry per CDR3 protein. The table lists approximately 790,000 distinct CDR3 sequences, around 62% of them singletons. Concerning this clonotype: Its matching antigen is unknown.

The chain uses TRBV6-5 and TRBJ2-1; either TRBD1 or TRBD2 may supply D (5 bases each). The sequenced material came from blood. The sequence was obtained from a man aged 30 to 39 in good health. CDR3 loop: CASSLRDGQAYNEQFF. DNA for the CDR3: TGTGCCAGCAGCCTCCGGGACGGCCAAGCCTACAATGAGCAGTTCTTC.